This TCR beta chain was recorded in a study of blood T cell repertoires in COVID-19. Study-level background: Researchers got acute and convalescent COVID-19 samples from the United States, Italy and Spain. Sample material is recorded as cDNA or gDNA derived from T cells, B-cell-depleted T cells, or PBMCs.

Germline CDR1 and CDR2: MNHEY and SMNVEV (reference sequence). There are 16 residues in the CDR3. Between the trimmed V and J ends, which lost 6 bases and 3 bases, there was a span of 17 bases. Clones were sequenced by immunoSEQ multiplex PCR, and TCRdb holds only the in-frame ones, with some missing. The sample includes some 250,000 clones, around 85% of them seen just once. V usage is TRBV27 and J usage is TRBJ2-2; possible D gene TRBD1, 6 bases. The sample comprised peripheral blood. This sequence was found in a man in his fifties or sixties with acute or convalescent COVID-19. The CDR3 reads CASSKLQGSYTGELFF. As DNA, the CDR3 is TGTGCCAGCAGCAAGTTACAGGGATCGTACACCGGGGAGCTGTTTTTT.